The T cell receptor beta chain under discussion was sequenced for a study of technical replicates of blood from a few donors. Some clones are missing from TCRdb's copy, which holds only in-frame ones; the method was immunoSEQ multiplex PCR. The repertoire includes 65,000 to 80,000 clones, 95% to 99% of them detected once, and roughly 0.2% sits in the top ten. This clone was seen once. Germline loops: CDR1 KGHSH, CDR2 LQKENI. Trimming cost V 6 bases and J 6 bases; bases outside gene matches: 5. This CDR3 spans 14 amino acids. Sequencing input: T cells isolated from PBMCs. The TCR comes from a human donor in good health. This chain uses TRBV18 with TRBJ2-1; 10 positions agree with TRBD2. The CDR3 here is CASSPGLATNEQFF. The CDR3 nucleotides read TGTGCCAGCTCTCCGGGACTAGCGACCAATGAGCAGTTCTTC.